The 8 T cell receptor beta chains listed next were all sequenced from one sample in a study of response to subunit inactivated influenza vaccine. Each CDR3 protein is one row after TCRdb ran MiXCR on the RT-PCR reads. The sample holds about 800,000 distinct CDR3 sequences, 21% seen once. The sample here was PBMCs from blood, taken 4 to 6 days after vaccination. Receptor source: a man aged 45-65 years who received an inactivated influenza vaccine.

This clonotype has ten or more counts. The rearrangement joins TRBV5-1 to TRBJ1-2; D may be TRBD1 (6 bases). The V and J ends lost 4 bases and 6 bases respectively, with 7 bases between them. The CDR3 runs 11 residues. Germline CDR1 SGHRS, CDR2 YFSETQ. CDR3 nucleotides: TGCGCCAGCAGCAACAGGGATGGCTACACCTTC. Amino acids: CASSNRDGYTF.

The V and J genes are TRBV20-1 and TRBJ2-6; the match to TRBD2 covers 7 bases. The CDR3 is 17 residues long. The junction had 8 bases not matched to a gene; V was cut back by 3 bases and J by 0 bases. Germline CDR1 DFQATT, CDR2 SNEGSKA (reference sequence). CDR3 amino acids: CSASLRERGSGANVLTF. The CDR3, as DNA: TGCAGTGCTAGCTTACGGGAGCGGGGCTCTGGGGCCAACGTCCTGACTTTC.

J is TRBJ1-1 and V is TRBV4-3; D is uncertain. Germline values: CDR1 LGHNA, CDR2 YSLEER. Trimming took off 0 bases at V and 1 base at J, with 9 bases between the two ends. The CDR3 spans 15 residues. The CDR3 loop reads CASSQDPRANTEAFF. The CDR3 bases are TGCGCCAGCAGCCAAGATCCAAGAGCGAACACTGAAGCTTTCTTT.

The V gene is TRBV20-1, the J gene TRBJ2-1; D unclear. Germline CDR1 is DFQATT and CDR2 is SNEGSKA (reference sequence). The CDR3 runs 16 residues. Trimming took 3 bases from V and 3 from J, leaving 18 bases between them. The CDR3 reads CSASPLVLSGYNEQFF. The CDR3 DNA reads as TGCAGTGCTAGCCCTCTCGTGTTGTCCGGCTACAATGAGCAGTTCTTC.

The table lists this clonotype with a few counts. The CDR3 DNA reads as TGTGCCAGCAGTATGGGACAGGGCCAGCCCCAGCATTTT. Protein sequence: CASSMGQGQPQHF. The gene calls are TRBV7-2 and TRBJ1-5; 9 positions match TRBD1. V trimming: 6 bases; J trimming: 7 bases; junction bases outside the gene matches: 4. Germline assignment: CDR1 SGHTA and CDR2 FQGNSA. The CDR3 is 13 amino acids.

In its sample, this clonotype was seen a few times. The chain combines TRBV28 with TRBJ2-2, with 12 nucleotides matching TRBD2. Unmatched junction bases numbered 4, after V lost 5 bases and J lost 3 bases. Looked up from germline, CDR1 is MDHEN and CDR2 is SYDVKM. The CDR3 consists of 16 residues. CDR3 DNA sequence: TGTGCCAGCAGTCTACTAGCGGGGGGATACACCGGGGAGCTGTTTTTT. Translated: CASSLLAGGYTGELFF.

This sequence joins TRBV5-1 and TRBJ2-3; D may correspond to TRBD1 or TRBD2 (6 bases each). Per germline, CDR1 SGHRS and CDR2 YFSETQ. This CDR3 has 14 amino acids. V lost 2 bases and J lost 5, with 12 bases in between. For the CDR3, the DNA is TGCGCCAGCAGCTTAGGCCGGGGGCAAGATACGCAGTATTTT. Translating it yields CASSLGRGQDTQYF.

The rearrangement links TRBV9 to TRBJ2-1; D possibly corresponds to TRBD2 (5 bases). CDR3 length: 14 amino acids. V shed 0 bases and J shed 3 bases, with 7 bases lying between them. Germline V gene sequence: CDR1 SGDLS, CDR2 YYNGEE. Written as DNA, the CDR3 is TGTGCCAGCAGCGTAGCGGGGAACTACAATGAGCAGTTCTTC. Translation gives CASSVAGNYNEQFF.